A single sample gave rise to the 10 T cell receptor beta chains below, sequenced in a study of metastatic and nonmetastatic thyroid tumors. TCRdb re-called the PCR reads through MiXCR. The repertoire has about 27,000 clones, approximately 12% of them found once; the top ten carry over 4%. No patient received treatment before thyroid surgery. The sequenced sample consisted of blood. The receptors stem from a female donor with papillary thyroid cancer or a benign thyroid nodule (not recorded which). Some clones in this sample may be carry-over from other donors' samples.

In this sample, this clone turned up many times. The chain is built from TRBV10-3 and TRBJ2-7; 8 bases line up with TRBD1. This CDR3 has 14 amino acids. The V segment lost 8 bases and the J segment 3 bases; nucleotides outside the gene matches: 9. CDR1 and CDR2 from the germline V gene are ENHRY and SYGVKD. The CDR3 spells CAIREVGQDYEQYF. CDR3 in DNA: TGTGCCATCCGAGAGGTGGGACAGGACTACGAGCAGTACTTC.

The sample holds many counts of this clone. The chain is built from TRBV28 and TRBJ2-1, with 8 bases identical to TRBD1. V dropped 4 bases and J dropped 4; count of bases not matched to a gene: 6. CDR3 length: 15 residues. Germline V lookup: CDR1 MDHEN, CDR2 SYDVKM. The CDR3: CASSSSGGLYNEQFF. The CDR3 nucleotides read TGTGCCAGCAGTTCCTCAGGGGGCCTTTACAATGAGCAGTTCTTC.

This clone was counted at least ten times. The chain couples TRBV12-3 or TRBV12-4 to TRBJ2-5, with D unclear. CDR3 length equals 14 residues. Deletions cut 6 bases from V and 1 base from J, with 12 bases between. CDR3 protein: CASRPGRRQETQYF. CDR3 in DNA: TGTGCCAGCAGACCTGGACGCCGCCAAGAGACCCAGTACTTC.

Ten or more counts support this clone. The chain's CDR3 is CASSFGATNEQFF. The CDR3 bases are TGTGCCAGCAGTTTCGGGGCGACCAATGAGCAGTTCTTC. The chain carries TRBV28 and TRBJ2-1, with D perhaps being TRBD1 or TRBD2 (5 bases each). The germline V gene has CDR1 MDHEN and CDR2 SYDVKM. Deletions cut 3 bases from V and 6 bases from J, with 9 bases between. The CDR3 sequence is 13 residues long.

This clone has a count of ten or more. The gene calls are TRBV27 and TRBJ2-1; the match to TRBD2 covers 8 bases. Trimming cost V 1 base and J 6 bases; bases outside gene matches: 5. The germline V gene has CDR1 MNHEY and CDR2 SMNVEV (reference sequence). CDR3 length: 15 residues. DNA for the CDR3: TGTGCCAGCAGTTTATGGGGACTAGAACCCAATGAGCAGTTCTTC. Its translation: CASSLWGLEPNEQFF.

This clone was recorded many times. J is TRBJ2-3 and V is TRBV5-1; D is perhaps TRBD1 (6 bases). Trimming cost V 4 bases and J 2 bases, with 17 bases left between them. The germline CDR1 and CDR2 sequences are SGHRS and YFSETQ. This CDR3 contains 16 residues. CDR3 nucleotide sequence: TGCGCCAGCAGCCCTCCCGACAGGTTTTCCACAGATACGCAGTATTTT. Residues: CASSPPDRFSTDTQYF.

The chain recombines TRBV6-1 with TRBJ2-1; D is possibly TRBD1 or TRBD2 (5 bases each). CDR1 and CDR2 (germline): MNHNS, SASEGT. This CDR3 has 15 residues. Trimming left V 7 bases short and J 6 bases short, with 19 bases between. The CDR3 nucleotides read TGTGCCAGCAAGGGGTCATCCGCACGGGGCAATGAGCAGTTCTTC. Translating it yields CASKGSSARGNEQFF.

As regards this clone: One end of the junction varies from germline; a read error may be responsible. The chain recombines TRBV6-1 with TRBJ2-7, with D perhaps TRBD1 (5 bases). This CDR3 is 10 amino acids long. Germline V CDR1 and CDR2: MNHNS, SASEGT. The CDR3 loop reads CASRGYEQYF. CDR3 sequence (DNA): TGTGCCAGTAGGGGATACGAACAGTACTTC.

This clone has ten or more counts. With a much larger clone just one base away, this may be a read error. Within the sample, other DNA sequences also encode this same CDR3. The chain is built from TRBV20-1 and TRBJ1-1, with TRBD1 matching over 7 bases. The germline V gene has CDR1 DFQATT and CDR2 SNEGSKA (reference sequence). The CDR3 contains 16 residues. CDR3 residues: CSASEEGAWGNTEAFF. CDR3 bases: TGCAGTGCTAGTGAGGAGGGGGCTTGGGGGAACACTGAAGCCTTCTTT.

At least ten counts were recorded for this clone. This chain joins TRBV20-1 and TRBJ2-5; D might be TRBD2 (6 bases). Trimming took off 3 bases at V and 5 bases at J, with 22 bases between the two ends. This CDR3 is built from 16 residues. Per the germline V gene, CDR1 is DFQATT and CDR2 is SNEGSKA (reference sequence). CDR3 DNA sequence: TGCAGTGCTAGGGTCGTCGGGGGTAGCGGAGGGGAGACCCAGTACTTC. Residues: CSARVVGGSGGETQYF.